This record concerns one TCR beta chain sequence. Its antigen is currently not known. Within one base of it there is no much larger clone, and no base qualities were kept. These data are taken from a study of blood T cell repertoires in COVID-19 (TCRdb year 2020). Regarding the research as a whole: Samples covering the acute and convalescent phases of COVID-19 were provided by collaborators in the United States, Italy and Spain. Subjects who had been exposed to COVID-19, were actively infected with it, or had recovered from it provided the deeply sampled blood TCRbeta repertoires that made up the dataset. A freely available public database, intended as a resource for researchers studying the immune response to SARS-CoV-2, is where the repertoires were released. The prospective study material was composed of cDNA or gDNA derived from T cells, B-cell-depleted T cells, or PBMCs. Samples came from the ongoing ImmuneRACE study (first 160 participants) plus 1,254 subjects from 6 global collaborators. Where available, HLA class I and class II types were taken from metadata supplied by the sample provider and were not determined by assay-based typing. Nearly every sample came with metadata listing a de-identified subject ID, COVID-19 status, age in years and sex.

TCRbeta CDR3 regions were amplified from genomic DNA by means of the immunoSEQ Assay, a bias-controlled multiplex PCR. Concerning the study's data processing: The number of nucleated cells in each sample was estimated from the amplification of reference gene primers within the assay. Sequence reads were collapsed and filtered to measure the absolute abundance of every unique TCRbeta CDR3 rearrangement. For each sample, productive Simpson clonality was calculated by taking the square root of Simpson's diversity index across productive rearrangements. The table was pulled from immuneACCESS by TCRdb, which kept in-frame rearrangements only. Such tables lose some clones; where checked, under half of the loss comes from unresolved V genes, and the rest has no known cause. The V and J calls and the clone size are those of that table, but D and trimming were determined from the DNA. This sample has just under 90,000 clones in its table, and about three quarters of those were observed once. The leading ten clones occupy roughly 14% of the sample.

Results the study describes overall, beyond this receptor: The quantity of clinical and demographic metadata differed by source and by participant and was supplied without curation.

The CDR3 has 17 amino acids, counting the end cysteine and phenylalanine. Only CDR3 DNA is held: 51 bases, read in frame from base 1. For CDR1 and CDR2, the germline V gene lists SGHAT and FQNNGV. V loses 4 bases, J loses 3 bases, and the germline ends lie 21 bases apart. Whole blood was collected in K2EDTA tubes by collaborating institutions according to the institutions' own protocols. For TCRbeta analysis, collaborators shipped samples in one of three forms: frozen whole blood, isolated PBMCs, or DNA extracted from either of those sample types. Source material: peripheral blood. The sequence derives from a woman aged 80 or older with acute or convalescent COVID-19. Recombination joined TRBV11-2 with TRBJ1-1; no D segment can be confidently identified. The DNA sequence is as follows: TGTGCCAGCAGCTCCCCAGGAGGTATACGAACTTACACTGAAGCTTTCTTT. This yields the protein CASSSPGGIRTYTEAFF.